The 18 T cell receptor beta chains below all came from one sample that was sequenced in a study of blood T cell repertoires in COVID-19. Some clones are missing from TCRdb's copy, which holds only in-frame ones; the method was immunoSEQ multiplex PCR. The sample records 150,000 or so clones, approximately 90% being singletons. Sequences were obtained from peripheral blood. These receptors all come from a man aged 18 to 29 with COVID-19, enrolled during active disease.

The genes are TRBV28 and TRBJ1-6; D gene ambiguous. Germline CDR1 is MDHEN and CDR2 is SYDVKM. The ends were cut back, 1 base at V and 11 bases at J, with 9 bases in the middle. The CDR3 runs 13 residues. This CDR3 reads CASSLSKIAPLHF. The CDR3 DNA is TGTGCCAGCAGTTTATCCAAAATAGCACCCCTCCACTTT. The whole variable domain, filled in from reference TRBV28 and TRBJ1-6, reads DVKVTQSSRYLVKRTGEKVFLECVQDMDHENMFWYRQDPGLGLRLIYFSYDVKMKEKGDIPEGYSVSREKKERFSLILESASTNQTSMYLCASSLSKIAPLHFGNGTRLTVT.

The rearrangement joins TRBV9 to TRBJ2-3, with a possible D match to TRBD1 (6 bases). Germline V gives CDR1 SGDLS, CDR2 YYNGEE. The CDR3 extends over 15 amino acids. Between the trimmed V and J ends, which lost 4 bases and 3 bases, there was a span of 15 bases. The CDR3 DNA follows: TGTGCCAGCAGCCGCGAGGGGGTGTGGACAGATACGCAGTATTTT. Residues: CASSREGVWTDTQYF.

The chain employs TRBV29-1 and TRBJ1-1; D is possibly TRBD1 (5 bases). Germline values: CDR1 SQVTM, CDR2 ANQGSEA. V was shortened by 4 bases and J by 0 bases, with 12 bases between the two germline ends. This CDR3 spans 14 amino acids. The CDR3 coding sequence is TGCAGCGTTGTCCGGGGCGGGATGAACACTGAAGCTTTCTTT. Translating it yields CSVVRGGMNTEAFF.

The CDR3 here is CASSVGPVDEQFF. CDR3 sequence (DNA): TGTGCCAGCAGCGTGGGCCCGGTCGATGAGCAGTTCTTC. V and J are TRBV11-2 and TRBJ2-1; D is unclear. The CDR3 runs to 13 residues. Trimming shortened V by 5 bases and J by 8 bases, and 13 bases separated the two germline ends. From germline, CDR1 is SGHAT and CDR2 FQNNGV. Full variable domain (outside the CDR3, taken from reference TRBV11-2 and TRBJ2-1): EAGVAQSPRYKIIEKRQSVAFWCNPISGHATLYWYQQILGQGPKLLIQFQNNGVVDDSQLPKDRFSAERLKGVDSTLKIQPAKLEDSAVYLCASSVGPVDEQFFGPGTRLTVL.

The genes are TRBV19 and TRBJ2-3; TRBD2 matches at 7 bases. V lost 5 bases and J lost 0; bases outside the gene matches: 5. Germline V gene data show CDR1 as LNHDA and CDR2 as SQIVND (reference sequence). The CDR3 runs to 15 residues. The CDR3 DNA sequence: TGTGCCAGTAGTCTCCACGGGGGGAGCACAGATACGCAGTATTTT. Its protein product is CASSLHGGSTDTQYF.

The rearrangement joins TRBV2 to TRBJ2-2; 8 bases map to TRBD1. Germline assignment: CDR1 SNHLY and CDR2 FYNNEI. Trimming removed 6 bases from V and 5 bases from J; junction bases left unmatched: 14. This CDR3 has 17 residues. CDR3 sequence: CASSGDRGHPSTGELFF. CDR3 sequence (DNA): TGTGCCAGCAGCGGAGACAGGGGCCATCCTTCTACCGGGGAGCTGTTTTTT.

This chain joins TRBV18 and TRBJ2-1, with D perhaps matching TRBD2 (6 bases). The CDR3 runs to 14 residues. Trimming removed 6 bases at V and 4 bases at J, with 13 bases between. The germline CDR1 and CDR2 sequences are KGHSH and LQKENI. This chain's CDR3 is CASSPTRGYNEQFF. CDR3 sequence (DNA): TGTGCCAGCTCCCCGACTCGGGGGTACAATGAGCAGTTCTTC.

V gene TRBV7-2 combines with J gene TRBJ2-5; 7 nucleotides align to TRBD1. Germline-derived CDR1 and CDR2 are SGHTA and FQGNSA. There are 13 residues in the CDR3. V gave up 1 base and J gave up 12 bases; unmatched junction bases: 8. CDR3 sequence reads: CASSLDRGPQKYF. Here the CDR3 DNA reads TGTGCCAGCAGCTTAGACAGGGGACCACAAAAGTACTTC.

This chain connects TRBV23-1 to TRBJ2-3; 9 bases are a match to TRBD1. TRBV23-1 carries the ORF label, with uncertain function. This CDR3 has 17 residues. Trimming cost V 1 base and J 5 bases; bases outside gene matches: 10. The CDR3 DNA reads TGCGCCAGCAGTCAATTCGGGAGACAGGGGGTTCTAGATACGCAGTATTTT. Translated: CASSQFGRQGVLDTQYF.

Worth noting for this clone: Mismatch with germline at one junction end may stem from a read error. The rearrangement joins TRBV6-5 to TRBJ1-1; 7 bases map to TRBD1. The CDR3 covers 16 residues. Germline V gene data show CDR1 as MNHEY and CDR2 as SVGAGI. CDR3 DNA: TGTGCCAGCAGTAACTCCCGCCTAACAGGGGAGGCTGAAGCTTTCTTT. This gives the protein CASSNSRLTGEAEAFF.

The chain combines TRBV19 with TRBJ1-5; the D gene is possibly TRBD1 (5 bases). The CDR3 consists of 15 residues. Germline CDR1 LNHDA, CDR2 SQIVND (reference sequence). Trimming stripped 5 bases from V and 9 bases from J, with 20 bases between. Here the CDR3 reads CASSPGWGPTSPQHF. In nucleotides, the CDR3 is TGTGCCAGTAGTCCCGGTTGGGGCCCCACCTCGCCCCAGCATTTT.

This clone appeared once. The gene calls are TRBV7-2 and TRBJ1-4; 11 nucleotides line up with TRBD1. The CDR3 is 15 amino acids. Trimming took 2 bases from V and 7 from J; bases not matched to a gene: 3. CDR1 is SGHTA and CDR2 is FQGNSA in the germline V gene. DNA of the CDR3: TGTGCCAGCAGCTTATGGGGACAGGGGGGTGAAAAACTGTTTTTT. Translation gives CASSLWGQGGEKLFF.

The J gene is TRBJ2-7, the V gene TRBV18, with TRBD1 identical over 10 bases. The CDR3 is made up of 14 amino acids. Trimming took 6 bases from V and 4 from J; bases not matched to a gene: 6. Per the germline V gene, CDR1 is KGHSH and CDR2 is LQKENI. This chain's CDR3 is CASSPTGGRYEQYF. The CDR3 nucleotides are TGTGCCAGCTCCCCGACAGGGGGCAGGTACGAGCAGTACTTC.

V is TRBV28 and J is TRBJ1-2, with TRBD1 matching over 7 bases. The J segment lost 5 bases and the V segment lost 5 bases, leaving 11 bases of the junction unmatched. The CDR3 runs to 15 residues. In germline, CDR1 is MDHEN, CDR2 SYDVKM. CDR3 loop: CASSPGGTVRYGYTF. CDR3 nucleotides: TGTGCCAGCAGTCCAGGGGGAACAGTTAGGTATGGCTACACCTTC.

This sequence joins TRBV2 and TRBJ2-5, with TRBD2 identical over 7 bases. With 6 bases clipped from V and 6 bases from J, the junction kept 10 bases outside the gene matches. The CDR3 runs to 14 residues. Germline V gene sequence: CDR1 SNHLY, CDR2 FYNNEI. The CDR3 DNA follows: TGTGCCAGCAGCCCCGGACTAGAGGTACAGACCCAGTACTTC. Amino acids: CASSPGLEVQTQYF. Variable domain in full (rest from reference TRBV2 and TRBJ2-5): EPEVTQTPSHQVTQMGQEVILRCVPISNHLYFYWYRQILGQKVEFLVSFYNNEISEKSEIFDDQFSVERPDGSNFTLKIRSTKLEDSAMYFCASSPGLEVQTQYFGPGTRLLVL.

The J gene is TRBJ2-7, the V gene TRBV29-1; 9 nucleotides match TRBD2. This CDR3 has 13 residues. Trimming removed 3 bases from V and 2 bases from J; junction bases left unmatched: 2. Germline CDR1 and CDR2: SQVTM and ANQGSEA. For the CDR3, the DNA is TGCAGCGTTGAGACTAGCGGAACCTACGAGCAGTACTTC. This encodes CSVETSGTYEQYF.

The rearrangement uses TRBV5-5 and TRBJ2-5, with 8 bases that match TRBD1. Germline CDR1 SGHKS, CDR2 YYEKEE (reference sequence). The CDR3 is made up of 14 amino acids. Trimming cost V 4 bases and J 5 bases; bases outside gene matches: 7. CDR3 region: CASSLTGGIETQYF. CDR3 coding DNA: TGTGCCAGCAGCCTCACAGGGGGAATCGAGACCCAGTACTTC. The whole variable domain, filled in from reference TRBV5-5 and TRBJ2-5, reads DAGVTQSPTHLIKTRGQQVTLRCSPISGHKSVSWYQQVLGQGPQFIFQYYEKEERGRGNFPDRFSARQFPNYSSELNVNALLLGDSALYLCASSLTGGIETQYFGPGTRLLVL.

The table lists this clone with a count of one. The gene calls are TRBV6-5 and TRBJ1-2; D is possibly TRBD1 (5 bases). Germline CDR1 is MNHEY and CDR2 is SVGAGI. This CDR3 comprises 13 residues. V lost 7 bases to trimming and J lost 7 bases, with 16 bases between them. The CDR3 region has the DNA TGTGCCAGCACTTGGGAAGGGGCAGGTGGCTACACCTTC. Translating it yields CASTWEGAGGYTF.